This TCR beta chain was sequenced in a study of shared clonotypes between healthy human individuals. The germline V gene has CDR1 GTSNPN and CDR2 SVGIG (reference sequence). Trimming left V 0 bases short and J 4 bases short, with 9 bases between. The CDR3 loop spans 13 amino acids. Deep was the level at which the assay was run. The repertoire was sequenced with immunoSEQ multiplex PCR; TCRdb's copy has only in-frame clones and lacks some. The sample lists hundreds of thousands of clones, about 80% occurring once. This chain connects TRBV30 to TRBJ2-5; D remains unclear. This receptor was taken from a woman between 40 and 50 years old in good health. Some clones in this sample may be carry-over from other donors' samples. The material sequenced was PBMCs. The CDR3 DNA reads as TGTGCCTGGAGTGTAAACCTGGCAGAGACCCAGTACTTC. Its protein is CAWSVNLAETQYF.